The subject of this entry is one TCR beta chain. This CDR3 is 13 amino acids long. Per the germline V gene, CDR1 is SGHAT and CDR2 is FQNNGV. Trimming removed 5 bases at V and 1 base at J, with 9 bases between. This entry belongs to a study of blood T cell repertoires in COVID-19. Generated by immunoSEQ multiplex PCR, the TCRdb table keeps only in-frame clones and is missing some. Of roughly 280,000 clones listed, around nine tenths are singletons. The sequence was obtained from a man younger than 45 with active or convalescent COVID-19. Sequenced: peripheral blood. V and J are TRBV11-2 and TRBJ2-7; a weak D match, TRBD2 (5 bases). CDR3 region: CASSVSGSYEQYF. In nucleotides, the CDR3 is TGTGCCAGCAGCGTAAGCGGATCCTACGAGCAGTACTTC.